This record concerns one TCR beta chain sequence. This specimen comes from a study of beta chain features in type 1 diabetes. Study information: Examined across all samples were roughly 110,000,000 sorted cells.

cDNA synthesis used the whole RNA isolate, giving expressed TCRB sequences. Generated by immunoSEQ multiplex PCR, the TCRdb table keeps only in-frame clones and is missing some. The sample carries under 800,000 clones, 15% to 19% recorded once. V shed 5 bases, J shed 7 bases, and the junction held 5 bases outside the gene matches. Germline V CDR1 and CDR2: SGHVS, FNYEAQ. CDR3 length equals 13 residues. Sequences were obtained from naive CD4+ T cells from blood. The chain uses TRBV7-6 and TRBJ1-2; 9 nucleotides agree with TRBD1. This clonotype originated in a man between 18 and 29 years old in good health. In DNA form, the CDR3 reads TGTGCCAGCAGCGGTACAGGGGGCGTTGGCTACACCTTC. Translated, it gives CASSGTGGVGYTF.